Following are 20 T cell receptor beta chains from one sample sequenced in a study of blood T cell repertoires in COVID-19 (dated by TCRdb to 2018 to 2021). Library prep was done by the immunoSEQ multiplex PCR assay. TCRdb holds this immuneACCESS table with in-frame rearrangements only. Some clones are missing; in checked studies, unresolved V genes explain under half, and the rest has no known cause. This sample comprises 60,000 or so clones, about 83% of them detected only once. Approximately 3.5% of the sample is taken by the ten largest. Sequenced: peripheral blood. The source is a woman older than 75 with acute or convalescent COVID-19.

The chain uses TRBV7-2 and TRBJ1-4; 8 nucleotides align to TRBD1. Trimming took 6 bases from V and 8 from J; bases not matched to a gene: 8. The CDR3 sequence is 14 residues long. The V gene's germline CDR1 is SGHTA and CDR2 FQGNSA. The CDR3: CASRFTGGGEKLFF. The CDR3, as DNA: TGTGCCAGCAGATTCACAGGGGGAGGCGAAAAACTGTTTTTT.

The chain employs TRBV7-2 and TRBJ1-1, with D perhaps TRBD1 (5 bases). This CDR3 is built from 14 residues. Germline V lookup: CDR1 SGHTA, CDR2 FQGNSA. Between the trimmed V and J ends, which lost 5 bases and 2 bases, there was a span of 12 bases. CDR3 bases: TGTGCCAGCAGCGTACGACAGCTAAACACTGAAGCTTTCTTT. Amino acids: CASSVRQLNTEAFF.

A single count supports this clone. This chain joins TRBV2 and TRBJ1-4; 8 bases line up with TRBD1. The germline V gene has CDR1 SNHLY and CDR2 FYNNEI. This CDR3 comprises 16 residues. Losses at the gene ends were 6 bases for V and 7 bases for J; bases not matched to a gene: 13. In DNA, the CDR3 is TGTGCCAGCAGATGGACGGACAGGGTGGGGGGTGAAAAACTGTTTTTT. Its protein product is CASRWTDRVGGEKLFF.

The CDR3 here is CSAMSGDGQFF. The CDR3 DNA reads TGCAGTGCTATGAGCGGGGACGGGCAGTTCTTC. The rearrangement joins TRBV20-1 to TRBJ2-1; 7 positions agree with TRBD2. Trimming at V came to 4 bases and at J to 12 bases, leaving 6 bases not matched to a gene. The CDR3 sequence is 11 residues long. Per the germline V gene, CDR1 is DFQATT and CDR2 is SNEGSKA (reference sequence).

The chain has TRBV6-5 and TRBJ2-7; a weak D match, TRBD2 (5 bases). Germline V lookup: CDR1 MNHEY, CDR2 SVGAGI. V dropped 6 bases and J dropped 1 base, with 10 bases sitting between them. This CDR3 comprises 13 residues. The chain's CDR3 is CASRGPGSYEQYF. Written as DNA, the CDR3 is TGTGCCAGCAGGGGCCCGGGGTCCTACGAGCAGTACTTC.

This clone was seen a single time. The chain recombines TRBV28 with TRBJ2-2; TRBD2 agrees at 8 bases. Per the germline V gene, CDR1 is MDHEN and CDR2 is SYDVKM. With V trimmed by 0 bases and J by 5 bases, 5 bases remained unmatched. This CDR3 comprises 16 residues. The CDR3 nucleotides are TGTGCCAGCAGTTTATGGAGCGGGAGAAATACCGGGGAGCTGTTTTTT. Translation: CASSLWSGRNTGELFF.

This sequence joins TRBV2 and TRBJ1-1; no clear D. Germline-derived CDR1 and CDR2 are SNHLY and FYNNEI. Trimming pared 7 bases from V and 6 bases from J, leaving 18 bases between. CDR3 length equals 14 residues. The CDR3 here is CASNILGVRAEAFF. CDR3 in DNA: TGTGCCAGCAATATACTGGGAGTAAGGGCTGAAGCTTTCTTT.

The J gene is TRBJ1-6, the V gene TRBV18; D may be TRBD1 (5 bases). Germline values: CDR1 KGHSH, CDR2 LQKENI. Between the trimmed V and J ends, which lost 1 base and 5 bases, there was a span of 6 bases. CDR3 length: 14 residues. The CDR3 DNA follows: TGTGCCAGCTCACCACGGGGGGATAATTCACCCCTCCACTTT. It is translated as CASSPRGDNSPLHF.

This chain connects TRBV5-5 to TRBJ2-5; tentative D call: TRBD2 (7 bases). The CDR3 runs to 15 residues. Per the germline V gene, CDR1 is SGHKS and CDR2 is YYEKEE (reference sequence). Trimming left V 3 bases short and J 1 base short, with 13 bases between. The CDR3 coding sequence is TGTGCCAGCAGCTGGGGGGGACAAATCCAAGAGACCCAGTACTTC. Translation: CASSWGGQIQETQYF.

Here the CDR3 reads CASSPPGTGHGELFF. The CDR3, as DNA: TGTGCCAGCAGTCCCCCTGGGACAGGGCACGGGGAGCTGTTTTTT. This chain uses TRBV6-2 or TRBV6-3 with TRBJ2-2, with 9 positions matching TRBD1. This CDR3 comprises 15 residues. J lost 7 bases, V lost 5 bases, and 8 bases had no gene match. The V gene's germline CDR1 is MNHEY and CDR2 SVGEGT.

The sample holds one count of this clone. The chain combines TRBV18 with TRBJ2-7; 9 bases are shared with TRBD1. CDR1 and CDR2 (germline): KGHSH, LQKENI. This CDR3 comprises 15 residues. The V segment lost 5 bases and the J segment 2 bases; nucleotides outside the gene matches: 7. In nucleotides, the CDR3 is TGTGCCAGCTCAGAGAGACAGGGGGTGACCTACGAGCAGTACTTC. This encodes CASSERQGVTYEQYF.

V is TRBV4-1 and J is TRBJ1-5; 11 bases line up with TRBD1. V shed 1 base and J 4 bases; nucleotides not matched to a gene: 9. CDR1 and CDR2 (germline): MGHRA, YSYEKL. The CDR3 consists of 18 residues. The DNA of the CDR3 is TGCGCCAGCAGCCAAGGGGGGACAGGGGGAACCCCAAATCAGCCCCAGCATTTT. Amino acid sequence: CASSQGGTGGTPNQPQHF.

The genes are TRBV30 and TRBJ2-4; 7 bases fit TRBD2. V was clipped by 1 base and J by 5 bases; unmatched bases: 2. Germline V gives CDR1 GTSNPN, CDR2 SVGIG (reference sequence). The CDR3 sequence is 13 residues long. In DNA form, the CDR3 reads TGTGCCTGGAGTGCGGCGGGAGAAAACATTCAGTACTTC. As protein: CAWSAAGENIQYF.

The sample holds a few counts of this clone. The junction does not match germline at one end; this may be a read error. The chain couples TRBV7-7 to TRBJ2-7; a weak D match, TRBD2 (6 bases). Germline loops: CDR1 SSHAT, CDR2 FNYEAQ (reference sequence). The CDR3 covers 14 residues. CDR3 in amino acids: CASSPQLGGYEQYF. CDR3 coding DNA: TGTGCTAGCAGTCCGCAGTTGGGAGGCTACGAGCAGTACTTC. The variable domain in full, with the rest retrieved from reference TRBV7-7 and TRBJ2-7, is GAGVSQSPRYKVTKRGQDVTLRCDPISSHATLYWYQQALGQGPEFLTYFNYEAQPDKSGLPSDRFSAERPEGSISTLTIQRTEQRDSAMYRCASSPQLGGYEQYFGPGTRLTVT.

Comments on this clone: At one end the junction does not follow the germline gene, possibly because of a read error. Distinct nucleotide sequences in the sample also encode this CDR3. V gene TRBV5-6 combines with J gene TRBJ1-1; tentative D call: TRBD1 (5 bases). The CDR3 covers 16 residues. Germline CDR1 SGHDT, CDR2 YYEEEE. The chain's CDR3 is CASSFGIDRTNTEAFF. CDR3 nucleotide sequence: TGTGCCAGCAGCTTTGGTATCGACAGAACCAACACTGAGGCTTTCTTT.

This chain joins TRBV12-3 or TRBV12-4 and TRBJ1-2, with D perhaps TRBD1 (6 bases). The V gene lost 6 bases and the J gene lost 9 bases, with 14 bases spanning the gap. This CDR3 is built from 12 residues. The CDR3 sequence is CASRGLGDSYTF. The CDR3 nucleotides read TGTGCCAGCAGGGGCCTGGGGGACAGCTACACCTTC.

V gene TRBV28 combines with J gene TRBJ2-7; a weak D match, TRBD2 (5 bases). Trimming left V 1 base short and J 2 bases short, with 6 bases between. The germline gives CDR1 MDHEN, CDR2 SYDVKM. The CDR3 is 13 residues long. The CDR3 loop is CASSLSGTYEQYF. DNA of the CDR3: TGTGCCAGCAGTTTATCGGGAACCTACGAGCAGTACTTC.

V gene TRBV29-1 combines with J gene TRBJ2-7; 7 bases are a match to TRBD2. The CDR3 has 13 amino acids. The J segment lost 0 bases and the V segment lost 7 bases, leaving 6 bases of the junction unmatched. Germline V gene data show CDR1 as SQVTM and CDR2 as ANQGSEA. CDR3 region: CSAETSRSYEQYF. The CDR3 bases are TGCAGCGCAGAGACTAGCCGCTCCTACGAGCAGTACTTC.

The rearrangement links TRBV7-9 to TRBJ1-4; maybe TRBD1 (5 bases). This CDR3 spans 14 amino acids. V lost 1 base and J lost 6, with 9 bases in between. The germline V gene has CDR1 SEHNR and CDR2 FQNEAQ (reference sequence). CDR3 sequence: CASSLGGTDEKLFF. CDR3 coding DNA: TGTGCCAGCAGCTTAGGCGGGACCGATGAAAAACTGTTTTTT. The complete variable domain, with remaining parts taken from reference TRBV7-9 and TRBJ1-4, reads DTGVSQNPRHKITKRGQNVTFRCDPISEHNRLYWYRQTLGQGPEFLTYFQNEAQLEKSRLLSDRFSAERPKGSFSTLEIQRTEQGDSAMYLCASSLGGTDEKLFFGSGTQLSVL.

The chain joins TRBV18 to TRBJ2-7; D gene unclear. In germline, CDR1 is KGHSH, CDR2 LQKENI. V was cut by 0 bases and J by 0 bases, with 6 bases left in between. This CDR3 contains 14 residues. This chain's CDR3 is CASSPPNFSYEQYF. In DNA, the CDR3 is TGTGCCAGCTCACCACCGAACTTCTCCTACGAGCAGTACTTC.